The T cell receptor (beta chain) under discussion was sequenced for a study of blood T cell repertoires in COVID-19. At the level of the study: Sources were T cells, B-cell-depleted T cells, or PBMCs; the material itself was cDNA or gDNA.

Generated by immunoSEQ multiplex PCR, the TCRdb table keeps only in-frame clones and is missing some. The sample carries about 190,000 clones, roughly 90% recorded once. Only one count was recorded for this clone. This CDR3 region has 15 residues. Trimming removed 5 bases at V and 7 bases at J, with 18 bases between. Looked up from germline, CDR1 is MNHEY and CDR2 is SMNVEV (reference sequence). The sequencing sample was made of peripheral blood. The receptor comes from a woman in her thirties or forties who had recovered from COVID-19. The chain recombines TRBV27 with TRBJ2-1, with D possibly TRBD1 on 5 matching bases. DNA for the CDR3: TGTGCCAGCAGTAAAACTCGGCAGGGTGTGAATGAGCAGTTCTTC. Its protein is CASSKTRQGVNEQFF.